This TCR beta chain stems from a study of radiation and T cells in renal cell carcinoma. The study's findings and limits: In blood, top tumor clones expanded by 2 weeks, shrinking by 4.

Time point of the sample: blood 2 weeks post-SBRT. The treatment denotes: 15 Gy SBRT to primary tumor, nephrectomy 4 weeks later. Worth noting for this clone: Its antigen is currently unknown.

Clones were sequenced by immunoSEQ multiplex PCR, and TCRdb holds only the in-frame ones, with some missing. This sample yields roughly 150,000 clones, of which approximately 88% are seen a single time; 13% belongs to the top ten. Trimming stripped 0 bases from V and 8 bases from J, with 10 bases between. CDR3 length: 13 amino acids. Germline V gives CDR1 LNHNV, CDR2 YYDKDF (reference sequence). This sequence originates from a woman aged 45-59 years with renal cell carcinoma. This chain links TRBV15 with TRBJ1-2, with a weak D call TRBD1 (6 bases). Source: blood, taken from a patient whose treatment included radiotherapy and nephrectomy. In DNA, the CDR3 is TGTGCCACCAGCAGAGATTTCGGGGGCGGCTACACCTTC. It codes for CATSRDFGGGYTF.